This T cell receptor (beta chain) comes out of a study of T cell responses to AZD1222 COVID-19 vaccine. Study-wide points: Donors in the cohort were predominantly white British and more often female, and clonal diversity was possibly underestimated.

Trimming pared 5 bases from V and 4 bases from J, leaving 12 bases between. The length of the CDR3 is 14 residues. The V gene's germline CDR1 is MNHEY and CDR2 SVGAGI. Comments on this clone: What it binds is not known.

The method was immunoSEQ multiplex PCR; TCRdb's version includes in-frame clones alone and lacks a portion of them. The sample shows tens of thousands of clones, approximately 91% of them seen only once. The source of this sequence is an adult in good health. This material consisted of peripheral blood, taken on day 0 of AZD1222 vaccination. The chain carries TRBV6-5 and TRBJ1-3, with D maybe TRBD1 (6 bases). The CDR3 reads CASSPDRIGNTIYF. The CDR3 nucleotides are TGTGCCAGCAGTCCCGACAGGATCGGAAACACCATATATTTT.